These 27 T cell receptor beta chains share one sample of origin, sequenced in a study of monozygotic twins with inflammatory bowel disease (dated by TCRdb to about 2019). The method behind the library was 5' RACE. Instrument used: Illumina HiSeq 2500. TCRdb reanalyzed the reads, keeping one entry per CDR3 protein sequence and omitting DNA. This specimen's table enumerates about 160,000 distinct CDR3 sequences. Together, the top ten hold roughly 2.3% of the sample. Sequencing was performed on blood. These receptors were obtained from a human donor with ulcerative colitis or Crohn's disease, or a healthy co-twin of an affected twin (not recorded which).

The CDR3 loop is CSAKGGANQPQHF. The chain employs TRBV20-1 and TRBJ1-5; TCRdb's D call, TRBD1, is unchecked because there is no DNA. This CDR3 contains 13 residues. Looked up from germline, CDR1 is DFQATT and CDR2 is SNEGSKA (reference sequence).

V and J are TRBV5-1 and TRBJ2-3; TCRdb gives TRBD2 as the D gene, but with no DNA this cannot be confirmed. This CDR3 is built from 17 residues. Germline CDR1 is SGHRS and CDR2 is YFSETQ. The CDR3 loop reads CASSPPGSGGAPDTQYF.

The chain combines TRBV5-6 with TRBJ2-5. CDR3 length: 13 residues. Germline lookup yields CDR1 SGHDT and CDR2 YYEEEE. The CDR3 protein is CASKKAEVGSQYF.

The chain employs TRBV19 and TRBJ2-1; TCRdb gives TRBD2 as the D gene, but with no DNA this cannot be confirmed. The CDR3 sequence is 16 residues long. Germline V gives CDR1 LNHDA, CDR2 SQIVND (reference sequence). The CDR3 protein is CASSRTTSGVSYEQFF.

The chain employs TRBV7-9 and TRBJ2-2. The CDR3 runs to 14 residues. The V gene's germline CDR1 is SEHNR and CDR2 FQNEAQ (reference sequence). The CDR3 is CASSLDLVPGELFF.

This chain joins TRBV20-1 and TRBJ1-5; TCRdb gives TRBD1 as the D gene, but with no DNA this cannot be confirmed. CDR1 is DFQATT and CDR2 is SNEGSKA in the germline V gene (reference sequence). The CDR3 runs 11 residues. This chain's CDR3 is CSARDRRAQHF.

The chain uses TRBV29-1 and TRBJ1-1; the TRBD1 assignment by TCRdb is unverifiable without DNA. The CDR3 has 12 residues. Germline CDR1 is SQVTM and CDR2 is ANQGSEA. CDR3 region: CSVGQGDTEAFF.

The chain couples TRBV7-8 to TRBJ1-2; TCRdb calls TRBD1, which cannot be checked without DNA. The CDR3 sequence is 14 residues long. In germline, CDR1 is SGHVS, CDR2 FQNEAQ. CDR3 protein: CASSLAGTDYGYTF.

The chain carries TRBV20-1 and TRBJ2-2. This CDR3 is built from 16 residues. Germline loops: CDR1 DFQATT, CDR2 SNEGSKA (reference sequence). The CDR3 loop reads CSAREGGRASTGELFF.

The V call is TRBV5-1, the J call TRBJ2-2; TCRdb outputs TRBD2, but without DNA this stays unchecked. The CDR3 sequence is 15 residues long. The V gene's germline CDR1 is SGHRS and CDR2 YFSETQ. The CDR3 loop reads CASSLAVGGPGELFF.

The chain recombines TRBV4-1 with TRBJ2-7; the TCRdb call, TRBD1, lacks DNA for checking. Germline V gives CDR1 MGHRA, CDR2 YSYEKL. The CDR3 spans 16 residues. The CDR3: CASSQSPGTGAHEQYF.

The rearrangement uses TRBV12-3 or TRBV12-4 and TRBJ2-5; TCRdb's D gene call, TRBD2, goes unchecked for lack of DNA. CDR3 length: 18 residues. The CDR3 reads CASTDRETSGGIQETQYF.

The genes are TRBV5-1 and TRBJ2-2; the TCRdb call, TRBD1, lacks DNA for checking. The CDR3 totals 16 residues. Germline CDR1 and CDR2: SGHRS and YFSETQ. The CDR3 is CASSPTHRGHTGELFF. Complete variable domain (other parts from reference TRBV5-1 and TRBJ2-2): KAGVTQTPRYLIKTRGQQVTLSCSPISGHRSVSWYQQTPGQGLQFLFEYFSETQRNKGNFPGRFSGRQFSNSRSEMNVSTLELGDSALYLCASSPTHRGHTGELFFGEGSRLTVL.

The chain joins TRBV4-1 to TRBJ2-1; the TCRdb D gene call, TRBD1, has no DNA to confirm it. The CDR3 is made up of 21 amino acids. Germline assignment: CDR1 MGHRA and CDR2 YSYEKL. The CDR3 reads CASSQDYRTVVAQDGWDEQFF.

The chain has TRBV11-3 and TRBJ2-1; TCRdb names TRBD2, which stays unverified in the absence of DNA. The CDR3 is 18 amino acids. The V gene's germline CDR1 is SGHNT and CDR2 YENEEA. The CDR3 sequence: CASSLGLAVIRSYNEQFF.

The CDR3 region is CAISARGDNSPLHF. The genes are TRBV10-3 and TRBJ1-6; TCRdb designates TRBD1, a call that cannot be tested without DNA. The CDR3 is 14 residues long. Germline-derived CDR1 and CDR2 are ENHRY and SYGVKD.

The chain links TRBV5-5 to TRBJ2-1; absent DNA, TCRdb's TRBD1 call cannot be checked. The CDR3 is made up of 18 amino acids. The V gene's germline CDR1 is SGHKS and CDR2 YYEKEE (reference sequence). The CDR3 sequence is CASSLGGGRFWSYNEQFF. Full variable domain (outside the CDR3, taken from reference TRBV5-5 and TRBJ2-1): DAGVTQSPTHLIKTRGQQVTLRCSPISGHKSVSWYQQVLGQGPQFIFQYYEKEERGRGNFPDRFSARQFPNYSSELNVNALLLGDSALYLCASSLGGGRFWSYNEQFFGPGTRLTVL.

The chain recombines TRBV5-1 with TRBJ2-1; with no DNA, the TCRdb D assignment of TRBD1 cannot be verified. The CDR3 is made up of 13 amino acids. Germline-derived CDR1 and CDR2 are SGHRS and YFSETQ. The CDR3 is CASSPQGAYEQFF.

This sequence joins TRBV5-4 and TRBJ1-4; without DNA, the TCRdb call of TRBD1 cannot be checked. CDR3 size: 14 residues. Germline CDR1 is SGHNT and CDR2 is YYREEE (reference sequence). The chain's CDR3 is CASSPGTVNEKLFF. Complete variable domain (other parts from reference TRBV5-4 and TRBJ1-4): ETGVTQSPTHLIKTRGQQVTLRCSSQSGHNTVSWYQQALGQGPQFIFQYYREEENGRGNFPPRFSGLQFPNYSSELNVNALELDDSALYLCASSPGTVNEKLFFGSGTQLSVL.

CDR3 loop: CATTGQDNEKLFF. The chain uses TRBV7-9 and TRBJ1-4; the TCRdb call, TRBD1, lacks DNA for checking. Germline V lookup: CDR1 SEHNR, CDR2 FQNEAQ (reference sequence). The CDR3 covers 13 residues. The variable domain in full, with the rest retrieved from reference TRBV7-9 and TRBJ1-4, is DTGVSQNPRHKITKRGQNVTFRCDPISEHNRLYWYRQTLGQGPEFLTYFQNEAQLEKSRLLSDRFSAERPKGSFSTLEIQRTEQGDSAMYLCATTGQDNEKLFFGSGTQLSVL.

The chain is built from TRBV19 and TRBJ2-5. Per the germline V gene, CDR1 is LNHDA and CDR2 is SQIVND (reference sequence). This CDR3 contains 15 residues. The CDR3 loop is CASSIVPTDQETQYF.

The chain joins TRBV2 to TRBJ1-1. Germline assignment: CDR1 SNHLY and CDR2 FYNNEI. The CDR3 is 13 residues long. This CDR3 reads CASSTDTNTEAFF.

V is TRBV11-3 and J is TRBJ2-1. The CDR3 sequence is 14 residues long. Germline V gene sequence: CDR1 SGHNT, CDR2 YENEEA. The CDR3 reads CASSRRSSYNEQFF.

This chain connects TRBV5-5 to TRBJ2-7; as DNA is missing, the TRBD1 call by TCRdb cannot be tested. From germline, CDR1 is SGHKS and CDR2 YYEKEE (reference sequence). This CDR3 region has 16 residues. The CDR3 loop is CASSVDRDRASYEQYF.

V usage is TRBV12-3 or TRBV12-4 and J usage is TRBJ1-1. This CDR3 is 12 amino acids long. The CDR3 spells CASSLIGLEAFF.

This CDR3 reads CASSVLQANTEAFF. The chain carries TRBV9 and TRBJ1-1. Germline-derived CDR1 and CDR2 are SGDLS and YYNGEE. The CDR3 spans 14 residues.

The chain recombines TRBV20-1 with TRBJ2-1; TCRdb gives TRBD1 as the D gene, but with no DNA this cannot be confirmed. Germline V gene data show CDR1 as DFQATT and CDR2 as SNEGSKA (reference sequence). CDR3 length: 16 amino acids. The CDR3 reads CSASPPRGGSYNEQFF.